The source of this T cell receptor (beta chain) is a study of cytomegalovirus exposure and HLA in healthy donors (dated by TCRdb to 2017 to 2019). Background on the whole study: An earlier analysis of roughly 500 of the donors reported about 280 Gb of sequence data and about 120 million unique TCR beta sequences obtained from some 200 million T cells. An early release that covered approximately 600 HLA-typed donors contained 250 to 350 gigabases of sequencing data and 85 million to 100 million unique TCR sequences. The genetic ancestry cluster associated with self-reported Caucasian donors included around four fifths of the approximately 410 genotyped donors. The study aimed to test whether signatures of past pathogen exposure could be identified by cataloging public T cell receptors. The study used immunosequencing to profile the T cell repertoires of approximately 690 subjects and linked those repertoires to cytomegalovirus serostatus. A separate validation cohort of over 95 different subjects was used in addition to the 666-subject first cohort. The study combined high-throughput TCR immunosequencing, statistical association of individual TCRs with disease status, and machine learning to predict cytomegalovirus infection status. A later analysis re-analyzed previously published TCR beta repertoires from approximately 670 donors and added high-resolution HLA genotyping to study TCR occurrence patterns. The later analysis used no new phenotypic data to find candidate immune exposures, relying instead on TCR beta sequences and their occurrence across donors. An earlier analysis of 587 of the donors used high-throughput TCR beta sequencing to judge whether each TCR beta V gene segment behaved as functional or pseudogenic. Donor age, sex, ethnicity and CMV serostatus were compiled alongside the repertoire data. Genome-wide SNP genotypes for about three fifths of the roughly 700 donors were used in a later genetic analysis, which treated that subset as a discovery cohort. Every discovery cohort repertoire had been produced on one sequencing platform. Class I and class II HLA loci were covered by the typing at four-digit resolution. The number of typed donors differed by locus: about 620-630 for A, B, C, DRB1 and DQB1; 522 for DQA1; fewer than 610 for DPA1; and around 490 for DPB1. Because of strong linkage in the cohort, four to six DR-DQ haplotypes were treated as single units for association and clustering. Among 300 to 500 genotyped donors of the cohort, an average of around 240,000 unique TCR beta nucleotide sequences was sequenced per donor, of which about 19% were non-productive. Broader findings and caveats from the paper: At a false discovery rate of 0.05, a later analysis linked under 20,000 TCR beta sequences to specific HLA alleles. In a later analysis, the rate of TCR association differed among HLA loci, with DRB1 alleles having the most associated TCRs and HLA-C alleles having the fewest. In a later genetic analysis, fewer N-insertions in productive TCRs were reported among donors in an Asian-associated ancestry cluster than the approximately 670-donor mean. Because some donors lacked HLA typing at each locus, the association tests relied only on the typed subset. A further reported finding was that TCR beta sequences accurately predicted the HLA-A and HLA-B alleles for most subjects in the first cohort. While some public TCRs were present in many individuals, most TCR sequences turned up only very rarely across donors. Because the 87-base-pair reads could not distinguish some IMGT-functional V segments, including TRBV6-2 and TRBV6-3, those segments were excluded. Cytomegalovirus status was reported to be diagnosed by the classifier with high specificity and sensitivity in both the original and validation cohorts. In a later genetic analysis, a missense DCLRE1C variant was associated with V-gene and J-gene trimming of TCR beta chains, and the association was replicated in an independent cohort. A later analysis found that HLA-associated TCR beta chains were more clonally expanded and had lower generation probabilities than equally common non-associated chains. The sequencing pipeline was judged likely to have produced a cluster of highly shared sequence variants as a technical artifact. The authors suggested that the approach could potentially be extended to other disease states and immunological phenotypes. For the cohort, immune exposure information was limited to CMV serostatus. The earlier analysis of 587 of the donors excluded roughly 16 rarely observed V segments, including chromosome 9 orphons, because counts were too low. A later analysis found that most CMV-associated TCR beta chains appeared HLA-restricted, with HLA associations seemingly driven largely by CMV exposure. In the study, roughly 160 TCR beta chains were listed as associated with cytomegalovirus. In this cohort, only TCR beta chains were sequenced, and detectable features were limited by the absence of alpha or paired-chain data. A later analysis reported that several top co-occurrence clusters appeared linked to parvovirus B19, influenza, CMV and Epstein-Barr virus. In vitro tests confirmed that a few of the cytomegalovirus-associated TCR beta chains recognize cytomegalovirus antigens. In an earlier analysis of over 550 of the donors, most TCR beta V segments were observed in productive rearrangements about 90% or about 30% of the time, broadly matching IMGT annotations. Roughly uniform sequencing depth across donors was assumed in presence/absence analyses, although this assumption may not hold. Assigning TCR associations to individual alleles was difficult when HLA alleles, especially DR and DQ, strongly co-occurred. Linkage disequilibrium might explain the correlated functional status among segregating V segments, but an unknown experimental factor could not be excluded.

CDR1 SNHLY and CDR2 FYNNEI are derived from the germline V gene. The CDR3 covers 12 residues, taking in both the cysteine and the phenylalanine. Solely the CDR3 DNA is kept, with 36 bases framed from the first base. V is clipped by 10 bases and J by 8 bases, and the sequence between their germline boundaries is 15 bases long. The cohort was made up of 500 to 800 healthy bone marrow donors. At the time of sampling, every cohort member was nominally healthy, though immune exposures that went unrecorded were likely present. The donor was CMV seropositive and belonged to the group of 250 to 300 seropositive cohort members. Every donor gave a peripheral blood sample, and the peripheral blood mononuclear cells from that sample were used for TCR beta sequencing. The Qiagen DNeasy Blood Extraction Kit was used to extract genomic DNA from the blood cell samples. Library prep was done by the immunoSEQ multiplex PCR assay. A mixture of 60 forward primers for TCR Vbeta segments and 13 reverse primers for TCR Jbeta segments was used in the multiplex PCR. Amplification of the CDR3 region of rearranged TCR beta genes was performed with a multiplex PCR assay on genomic DNA. The Illumina HiSeq System was used to sequence the amplified TCR beta libraries as 87-base-pair reads. The paper's data handling went like this. Across the 600 to 700 repertoires, a later analysis counted some 80 million unique TCR beta chains, roughly 11 million of which were shared by at least two donors. A nearest-neighbor algorithm error-corrected the raw reads and collapsed the reads into unique sequences, merging closely related sequences to remove PCR and sequencing errors. CDR3 sequences were aligned to IMGT reference sequences to assign V, D and J gene segments. Each retained sequence needed at least a six-nucleotide match to both a V gene segment and a J gene segment. A rearrangement counted as productive if the CDR3 had no stop codons and remained in frame with V and J, and every other rearrangement counted as non-productive. Following IMGT convention, CDR3 was defined as the stretch from the second conserved V-encoded cysteine up to the conserved J-encoded phenylalanine. Sequences without an unambiguous match to a single V gene segment were excluded from the earlier analysis of a few hundred of the donors. In an earlier analysis of 587 of the donors, a V segment was called functional when productive rearrangements were above 56.7%, and segregating when the standard deviation between donors exceeded 5%. A statistical classification framework was built to diagnose cytomegalovirus status from the catalog of TCR beta chain sequences. In a later analysis, TCR nucleotide sequences were compared against IMGT/GENE-DB human TR gene sequences so that V and J genes could be assigned. A later analysis assigned CDR3 sequences and most-parsimonious VDJ recombination scenarios with the TCRdist pipeline. In a later analysis, each TCR beta chain was defined by its CDR3 amino acid sequence together with its V-gene family, and reads without a unique V-gene family were excluded. In a later analysis, 550 to 650 highly shared, low-generation-probability nucleotide sequences were removed to address suspected cross-contamination and a sequencing artifact. In a later analysis, a clonal expansion index was calculated for each public chain from normalized within-repertoire ranks of inferred template counts. A later analysis computed generation probabilities with a VDJ recombination model fitted to out-of-frame rearrangements, and checked the results against IGoR. In a later analysis, hypergeometric tests were used to score TCR-TCR, TCR-HLA and TCR-CMV co-occurrence, with a repertoire-size bias correction applied to TCR pairs. To estimate false discovery rates, a later analysis permuted the HLA or CMV assignments 20 times. A later analysis grouped co-occurring TCRs with DBSCAN, adding TCRdist sequence similarity when clustering within HLA-allele-positive subsets. Co-occurrence clustering excluded repertoires with fewer than 30,000 or more than 120,000 public chains, plus five with anomalous nucleotide sharing. In TCRdb, the immuneACCESS table is reduced to in-frame sequences with V and J assigned. These tables do not hold every clone; where another copy was compared, an unresolved V gene accounts for under half, and the others remain unexplained. V and J calls and clone size are those listed in that table; D and trimming were worked out from the DNA. Recorded for this sample are roughly 78,000 clones; 65% to 70% of them occurred a single time. Roughly 22% of the sample rests with the top ten.

In its sample, this clone was seen a few times. Its recognized antigen is unknown. Qualities for individual bases were not recorded, and no much larger clone is one base off. Source material: PBMCs. This receptor was taken from a man between 35 and 55 years old in good health and CMV-seropositive. The chain links TRBV2 with TRBJ1-3, with a tentative D gene TRBD1 over 6 matching bases. The CDR3 is CANRAGVDTIYF. The DNA reads as follows: TGTGCCAACAGGGCCGGGGTGGACACCATATATTTT.